Listed below are T cell receptor beta chains from one sample, sequenced in a study of blood T cell repertoires in COVID-19. Produced via immunoSEQ multiplex PCR; TCRdb's table is partial and in-frame only. Of fewer than 130,000 clones listed, 82% are singletons. Sequencing was carried out using peripheral blood. All receptors derive from an older woman with acute or convalescent COVID-19. CDR3s include the opening cysteine and the closing phenylalanine or tryptophan. D genes are given only for firm matches. Size is stated for part of the rows, as once, few or many counts, or as a class when the clone is expanded.

TRBJ1-5	.	TRBV7-2	.	CASSLVGGSNQPQHF	TGTGCCAGCAGCTTAGTGGGGGGTAGCAATCAGCCCCAGCATTTT
TRBJ1-5	.	TRBV7-2	TRBD1	CASSRDSNSNQPQHF	TGTGCCAGCAGCCGGGACAGCAATAGCAATCAGCCCCAGCATTTT
TRBJ2-7	.	TRBV12-3/TRBV12-4	TRBD1	CASSQDRRAEQYF	TGTGCCAGCAGTCAGGACAGGCGGGCGGAGCAGTACTTC
TRBJ2-7	.	TRBV5-1	TRBD1	CASSTGQGTYEQYF	TGCGCCAGCAGCACCGGACAGGGGACCTACGAGCAGTACTTC
TRBJ2-1	.	TRBV28	TRBD2	CASRDSGGNNEQFF	TGTGCCAGCAGAGATAGCGGGGGGAACAATGAGCAGTTCTTC
TRBJ1-2	.	TRBV7-3	TRBD1	CASSRGTGEGYTF	TGTGCCAGCAGCAGAGGGACAGGAGAAGGCTACACCTTC
TRBJ2-2	.	TRBV24-1	TRBD1	CATSDFVQGAPGGELFF	TGTGCCACCAGTGATTTTGTCCAGGGGGCGCCCGGCGGGGAGCTGTTTTTT
TRBJ1-1	.	TRBV18	.	CASSLTGDGTEAFF	TGTGCCAGCTCACTAACCGGGGATGGCACTGAAGCTTTCTTT
TRBJ2-7	.	TRBV3-1/TRBV3-2	.	CASSQASSSGYEQYF	TGTGCCAGCAGCCAGGCCTCCTCATCAGGCTACGAGCAGTACTTC
TRBJ1-4	.	TRBV10-3	.	CAISDSGLEKLFF	TGTGCCATCAGCGACAGCGGGCTAGAAAAACTGTTTTTT
TRBJ1-4	.	TRBV7-3	.	CASSLTGSRETINEKLFF	TGTGCCAGCAGCTTAACGGGGAGCAGAGAAACCATTAATGAAAAACTGTTTTTT
TRBJ2-7	few	TRBV7-9	.	CASSLPGTYEQYF	TGTGCCAGCAGCTTACCAGGGACCTACGAGCAGTACTTC
TRBJ2-1	.	TRBV2	.	CATWDFDNEQFF	TGTGCCACTTGGGACTTCGACAATGAGCAGTTCTTC
TRBJ2-5	.	TRBV7-2	.	CASSLALGGQTQYF	TGTGCCAGCAGCTTAGCTCTCGGCGGCCAGACCCAGTACTTC
TRBJ2-2	.	TRBV30	.	CAWTWERGSDTGELFF	TGTGCCTGGACGTGGGAAAGGGGTTCGGACACCGGGGAGCTGTTTTTT
TRBJ2-4	once	TRBV2	TRBD1	CASRQIPTGGDIQYF	TGTGCCAGCAGACAAATACCGACAGGGGGAGACATTCAGTACTTC
TRBJ1-2	.	TRBV28	TRBD1	CASSPGGTGYGYTF	TGTGCCAGCAGTCCCGGCGGGACAGGCTATGGCTACACCTTC
TRBJ2-2	.	TRBV7-9	TRBD2	CASSLGGGGPNTGELFF	TGTGCCAGCAGCTTAGGCGGGGGAGGCCCCAACACCGGGGAGCTGTTTTTT
TRBJ1-1	.	TRBV10-3	TRBD1	CATSGTGDAEAFF	TGTGCCACCTCCGGGACAGGTGACGCTGAAGCTTTCTTT
TRBJ2-7	.	TRBV5-8	TRBD1	CASSSGQGNTFYEQYF	TGTGCCAGCAGCTCAGGACAGGGGAATACCTTCTACGAGCAGTACTTC
TRBJ2-7	few	TRBV6-2/TRBV6-3	TRBD2	CASSYGGGREQYF	TGTGCCAGCAGTTACGGCGGGGGAAGGGAGCAGTACTTC
TRBJ1-6	once	TRBV15	.	CATSRHRGPNSPLHF	TGTGCCACCAGCAGACACCGCGGGCCCAATTCACCCCTCCACTTT
TRBJ1-5	.	TRBV6-1	TRBD1	CASSDWGQGSQPQHF	TGTGCCAGCAGTGATTGGGGACAGGGATCCCAGCCCCAGCATTTT
TRBJ2-5	.	TRBV6-5	.	CASSLSAASRETQYF	TGTGCCAGCAGTTTGTCCGCCGCCTCCAGGGAGACCCAGTACTTC
TRBJ1-2	.	TRBV4-1	.	CASSPDLADGYGYTF	TGCGCCAGCAGTCCAGACTTGGCCGATGGCTATGGCTACACCTTC
TRBJ1-4	.	TRBV12-3/TRBV12-4	.	CASSPRVEKLFF	TGTGCCAGCAGCCCCCGAGTTGAAAAACTGTTTTTT
TRBJ2-5	.	TRBV5-1	TRBD1	CASRRQGRETQYF	TGCGCCAGCAGGCGACAGGGGCGGGAGACCCAGTACTTC
TRBJ1-2	.	TRBV12-3/TRBV12-4	.	CASSLNSNYGYTF	TGTGCCAGCAGTTTGAACTCTAACTATGGCTACACCTTC
TRBJ2-7	.	TRBV10-3	TRBD1	CAISESGQGHEQYF	TGTGCCATCAGTGAGTCGGGACAGGGCCACGAGCAGTACTTC
TRBJ2-3	.	TRBV5-1	TRBD1	CASSMGQGTDTQYF	TGCGCCAGCAGCATGGGACAGGGCACAGATACGCAGTATTTT
TRBJ1-2	.	TRBV5-4	.	CASSFPEREGYTF	TGTGCCAGCAGCTTTCCGGAACGGGAGGGCTACACCTTC
TRBJ2-3	.	TRBV9	.	CASSQEPGGTQYF	TGTGCCAGCAGCCAAGAGCCCGGGGGTACGCAGTATTTT
TRBJ2-1	.	TRBV5-4	TRBD1	CASSGGQGGTYNEQFF	TGTGCCAGCAGCGGTGGACAGGGAGGCACCTACAATGAGCAGTTCTTC
TRBJ1-1	.	TRBV5-1	TRBD1	CASSQKQGLNTEAFF	TGCGCCAGCAGCCAAAAACAGGGGCTGAACACTGAAGCTTTCTTT
TRBJ2-1	.	TRBV18	TRBD2	CASSLNRAGGSDEQFF	TGTGCCAGCTCACTTAATCGAGCGGGGGGTAGCGATGAGCAGTTCTTC
TRBJ1-5	.	TRBV6-2/TRBV6-3	.	CASSQQVGGNQPQHF	TGTGCCAGCAGCCAACAGGTAGGAGGCAATCAGCCCCAGCATTTT
TRBJ2-7	.	TRBV7-2	.	CASSSSGATGLDEQYF	TGTGCCAGCAGCTCCTCCGGTGCAACAGGGCTCGACGAGCAGTACTTC
TRBJ1-1	.	TRBV19	.	CASSAQMNTEAFF	TGTGCCAGTAGTGCCCAGATGAACACTGAAGCTTTCTTT
TRBJ2-1	.	TRBV27	.	CASSSGYYNEQFF	TGTGCCAGCAGTTCGGGATATTACAATGAGCAGTTCTTC
TRBJ2-4	few	TRBV7-9	.	CASSSLGAQAKNIQYF	TGTGCCAGCAGCTCCCTAGGGGCACAAGCCAAAAACATTCAGTACTTC
TRBJ2-2	few	TRBV24-1	TRBD1	CATSGRDRADTGELFF	TGTGCCACCAGTGGCCGGGACAGGGCTGACACCGGGGAGCTGTTTTTT